The T cell receptor beta chain under discussion was sequenced for a study of CD8+ T cells in alopecia areata. Study-wide findings and caveats: Affected scalp, especially in alopecia totalis/universalis, had a higher clonality than normal scalp did.

To note about this clone: Its antigen remains unknown.

It was from alopecia areata patients that lesional scalp punch biopsies and peripheral blood were collected. Sorting of PBMCs yielded the CD4+ and CD8+ T cells. Germline V gene data show CDR1 as SGHRS and CDR2 as YFSETQ. The CDR3 is made up of 15 amino acids. V shed 4 bases and J 4 bases; nucleotides not matched to a gene: 8. RNA was extracted and reverse transcribed into cDNA as the sequencing template. Sequencing used immunoSEQ multiplex PCR; TCRdb keeps in-frame clones, though not all of them. This table has more than 95,000 clones, less than 50% appearing once. This clonotype was obtained from a human donor with alopecia areata. Material for sequencing was CD4+ T cells sorted from blood. The chain couples TRBV5-1 to TRBJ1-2; 9 bases match TRBD1. The CDR3 here is CASSGGQGLTYGYTF. For the CDR3, the DNA is TGCGCCAGCAGCGGGGGACAGGGCCTTACCTATGGCTACACCTTC.